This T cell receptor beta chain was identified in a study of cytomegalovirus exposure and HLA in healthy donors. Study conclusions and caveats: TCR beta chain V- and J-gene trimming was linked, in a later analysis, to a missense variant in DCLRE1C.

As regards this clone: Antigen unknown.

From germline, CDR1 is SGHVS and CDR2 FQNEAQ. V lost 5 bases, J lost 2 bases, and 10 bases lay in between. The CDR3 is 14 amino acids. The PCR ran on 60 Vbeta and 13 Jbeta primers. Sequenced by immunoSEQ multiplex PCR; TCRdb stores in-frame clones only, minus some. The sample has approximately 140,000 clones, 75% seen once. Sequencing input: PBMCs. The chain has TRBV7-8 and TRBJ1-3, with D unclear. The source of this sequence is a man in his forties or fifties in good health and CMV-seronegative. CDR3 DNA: TGTGCCAGCAGCCTGCGGGGAGCTGGAAACACCATATATTTT. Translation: CASSLRGAGNTIYF.